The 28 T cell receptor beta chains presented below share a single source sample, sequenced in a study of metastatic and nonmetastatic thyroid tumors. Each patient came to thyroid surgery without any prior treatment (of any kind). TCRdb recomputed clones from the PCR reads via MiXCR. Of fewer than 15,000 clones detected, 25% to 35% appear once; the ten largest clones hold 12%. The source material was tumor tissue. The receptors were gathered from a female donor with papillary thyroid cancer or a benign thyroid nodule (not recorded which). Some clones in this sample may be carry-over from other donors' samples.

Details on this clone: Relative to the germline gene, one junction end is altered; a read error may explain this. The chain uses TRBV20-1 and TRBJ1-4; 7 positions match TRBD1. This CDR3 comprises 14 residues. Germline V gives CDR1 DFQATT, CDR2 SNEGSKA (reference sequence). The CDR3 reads CSTRPQGEGEKLFF. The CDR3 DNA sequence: TGCAGTACTAGACCCCAGGGGGAAGGTGAAAAACTGTTTTTT.

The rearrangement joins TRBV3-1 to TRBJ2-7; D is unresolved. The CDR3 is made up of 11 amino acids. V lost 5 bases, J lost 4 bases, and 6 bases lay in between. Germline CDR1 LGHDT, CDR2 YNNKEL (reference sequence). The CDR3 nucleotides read TGTGCCAGCAGCTCGCGATACGAGCAGTACTTC. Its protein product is CASSSRYEQYF.

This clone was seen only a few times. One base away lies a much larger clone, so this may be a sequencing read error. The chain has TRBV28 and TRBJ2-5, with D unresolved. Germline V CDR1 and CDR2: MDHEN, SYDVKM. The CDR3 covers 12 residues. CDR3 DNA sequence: TGTGCCAGCAGTTCTGGGAAGGAGACCCAGTGCTTC. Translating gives CASSSGKETQCF.

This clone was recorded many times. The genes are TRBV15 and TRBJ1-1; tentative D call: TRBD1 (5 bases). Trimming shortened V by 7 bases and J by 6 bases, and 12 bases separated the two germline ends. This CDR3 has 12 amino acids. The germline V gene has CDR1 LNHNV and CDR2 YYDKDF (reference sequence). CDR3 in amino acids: CATTQLGAEAFF. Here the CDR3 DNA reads TGTGCCACCACCCAGTTAGGGGCTGAAGCTTTCTTT.

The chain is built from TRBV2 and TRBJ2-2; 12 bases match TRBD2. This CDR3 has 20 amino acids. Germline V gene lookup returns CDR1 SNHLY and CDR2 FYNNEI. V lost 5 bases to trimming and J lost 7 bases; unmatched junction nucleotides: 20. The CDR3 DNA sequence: TGTGCCAGCAGTCCTTACATGCCCCCGACTAGCGGGAGTTCTCGCGGGGAGCTGTTTTTT. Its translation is CASSPYMPPTSGSSRGELFF. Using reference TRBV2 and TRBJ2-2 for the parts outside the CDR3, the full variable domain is EPEVTQTPSHQVTQMGQEVILRCVPISNHLYFYWYRQILGQKVEFLVSFYNNEISEKSEIFDDQFSVERPDGSNFTLKIRSTKLEDSAMYFCASSPYMPPTSGSSRGELFFGEGSRLTVL.

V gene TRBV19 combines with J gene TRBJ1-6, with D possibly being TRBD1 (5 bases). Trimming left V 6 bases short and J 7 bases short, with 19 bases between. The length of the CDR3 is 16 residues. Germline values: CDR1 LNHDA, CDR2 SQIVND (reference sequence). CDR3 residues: CASSPTSTGMNSPLHF. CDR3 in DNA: TGTGCCAGTAGCCCAACTTCCACAGGTATGAATTCACCCCTCCACTTT.

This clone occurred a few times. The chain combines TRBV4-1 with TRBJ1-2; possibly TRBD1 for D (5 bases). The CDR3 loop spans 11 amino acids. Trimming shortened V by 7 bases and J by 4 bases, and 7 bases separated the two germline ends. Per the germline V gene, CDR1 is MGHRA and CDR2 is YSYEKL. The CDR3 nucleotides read TGCGCCAGCAATGGGGGCTATGGCTACACCTTC. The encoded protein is CASNGGYGYTF.

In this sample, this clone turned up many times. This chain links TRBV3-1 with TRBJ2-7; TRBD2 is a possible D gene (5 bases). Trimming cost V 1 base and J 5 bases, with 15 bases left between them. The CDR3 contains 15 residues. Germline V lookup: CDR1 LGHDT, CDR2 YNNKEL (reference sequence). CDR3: CASSQARGRMDEQYF. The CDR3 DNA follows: TGTGCCAGCAGCCAAGCCCGAGGGAGAATGGACGAGCAGTACTTC.

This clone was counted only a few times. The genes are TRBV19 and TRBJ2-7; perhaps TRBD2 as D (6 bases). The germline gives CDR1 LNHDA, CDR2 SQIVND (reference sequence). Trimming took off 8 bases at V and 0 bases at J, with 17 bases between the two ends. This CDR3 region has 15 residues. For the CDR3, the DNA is TGTGCCAGTTCTAGCGACCCCATGAGCTCCTACGAGCAGTACTTC. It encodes CASSSDPMSSYEQYF.

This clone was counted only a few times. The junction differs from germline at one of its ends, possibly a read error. Here the CDR3 reads CASIYSGTACEQYF. CDR3 in DNA: TGTGCCAGCATTTACTCAGGTACAGCTTGCGAGCAGTACTTC. V and J are TRBV6-2 or TRBV6-3 and TRBJ2-7; D uncertain. Germline CDR1 MNHEY, CDR2 SVGEGT. The CDR3 extends over 14 amino acids.

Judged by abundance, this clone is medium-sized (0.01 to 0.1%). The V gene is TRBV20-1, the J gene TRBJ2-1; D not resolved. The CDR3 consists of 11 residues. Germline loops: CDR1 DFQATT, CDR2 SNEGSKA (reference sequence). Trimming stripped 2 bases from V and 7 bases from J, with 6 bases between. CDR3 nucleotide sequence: TGCAGTGCTAGAACCCGTAATGAGCAGTTCTTC. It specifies CSARTRNEQFF.

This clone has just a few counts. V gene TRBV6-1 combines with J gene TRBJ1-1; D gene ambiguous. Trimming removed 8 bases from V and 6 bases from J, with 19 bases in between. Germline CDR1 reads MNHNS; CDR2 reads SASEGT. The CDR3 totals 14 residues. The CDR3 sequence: CASSIQPTSAEAFF. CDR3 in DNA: TGTGCCAGCTCTATACAGCCAACGTCGGCTGAAGCTTTCTTT.

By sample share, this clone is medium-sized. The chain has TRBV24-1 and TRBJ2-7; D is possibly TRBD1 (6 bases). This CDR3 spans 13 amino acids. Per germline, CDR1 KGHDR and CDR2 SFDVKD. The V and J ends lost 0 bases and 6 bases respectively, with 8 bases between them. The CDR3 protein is CATSDLWGREQYF. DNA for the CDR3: TGTGCCACCAGTGATTTGTGGGGGCGCGAGCAGTACTTC.

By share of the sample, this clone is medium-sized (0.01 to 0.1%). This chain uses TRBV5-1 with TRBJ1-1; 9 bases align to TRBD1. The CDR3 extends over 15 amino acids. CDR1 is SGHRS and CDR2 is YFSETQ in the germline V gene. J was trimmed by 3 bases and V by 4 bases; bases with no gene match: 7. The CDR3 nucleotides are TGCGCCAGCAGCCCGGGACGGGACAGGGACACTGAAGCTTTCTTT. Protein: CASSPGRDRDTEAFF.

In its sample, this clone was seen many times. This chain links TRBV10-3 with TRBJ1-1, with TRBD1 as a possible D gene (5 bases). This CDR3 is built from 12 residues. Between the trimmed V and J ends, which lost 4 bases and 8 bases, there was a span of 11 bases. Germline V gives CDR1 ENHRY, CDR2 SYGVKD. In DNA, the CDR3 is TGTGCCATCAGTGGACAGAGGGCCGAAGCTTTCTTT. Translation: CAISGQRAEAFF.

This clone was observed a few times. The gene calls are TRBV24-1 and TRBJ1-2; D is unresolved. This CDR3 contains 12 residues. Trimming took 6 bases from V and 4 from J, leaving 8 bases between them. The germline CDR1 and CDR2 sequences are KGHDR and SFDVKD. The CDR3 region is CATSLGSYGYTF. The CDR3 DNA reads TGTGCCACCAGTCTAGGATCCTATGGCTACACCTTC.

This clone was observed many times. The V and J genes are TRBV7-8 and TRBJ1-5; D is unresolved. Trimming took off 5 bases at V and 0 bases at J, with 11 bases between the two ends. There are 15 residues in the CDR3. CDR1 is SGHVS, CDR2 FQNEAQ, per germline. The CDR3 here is CASSPIGISNQPQHF. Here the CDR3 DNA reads TGTGCCAGCAGCCCCATCGGCATTAGCAATCAGCCCCAGCATTTT.

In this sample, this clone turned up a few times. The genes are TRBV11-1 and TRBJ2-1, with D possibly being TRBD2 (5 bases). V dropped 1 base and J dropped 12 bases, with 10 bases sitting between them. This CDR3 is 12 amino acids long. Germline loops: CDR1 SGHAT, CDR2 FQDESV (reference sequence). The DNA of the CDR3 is TGTGCCAGCAGCTTAGGGGCCGCGGGGCAGTTCTTC. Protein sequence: CASSLGAAGQFF.

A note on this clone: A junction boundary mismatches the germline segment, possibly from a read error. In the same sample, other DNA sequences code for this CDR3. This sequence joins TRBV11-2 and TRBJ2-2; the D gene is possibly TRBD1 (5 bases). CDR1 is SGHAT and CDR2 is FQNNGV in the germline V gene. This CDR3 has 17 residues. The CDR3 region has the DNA TGTGCCAGCAGCTTACGGCGGTGGGGCACGAACACCGGTGAGCTGTTTTTT. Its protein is CASSLRRWGTNTGELFF.

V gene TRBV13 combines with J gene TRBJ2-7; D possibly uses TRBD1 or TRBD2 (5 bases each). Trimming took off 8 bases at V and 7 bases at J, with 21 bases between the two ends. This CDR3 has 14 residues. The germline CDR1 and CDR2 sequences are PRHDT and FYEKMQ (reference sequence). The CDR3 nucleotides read TGTGCCAGCCGCGTGTGGGGGTCCGGTTGGGAGCAGTACTTC. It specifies CASRVWGSGWEQYF.

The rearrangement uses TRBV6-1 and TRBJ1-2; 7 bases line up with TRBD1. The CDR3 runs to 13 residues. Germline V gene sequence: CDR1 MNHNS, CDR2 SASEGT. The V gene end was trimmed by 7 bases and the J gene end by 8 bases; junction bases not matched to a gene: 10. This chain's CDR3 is CASTPDRHRGYTF. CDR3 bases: TGTGCCAGCACTCCGGACAGGCACCGAGGCTACACCTTC.

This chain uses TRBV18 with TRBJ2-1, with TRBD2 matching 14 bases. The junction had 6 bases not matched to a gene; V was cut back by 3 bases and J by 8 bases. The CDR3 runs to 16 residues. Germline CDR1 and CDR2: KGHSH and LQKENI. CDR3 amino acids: CASSPGTSGRPHEQFF. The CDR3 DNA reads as TGTGCCAGCTCACCCGGGACTAGCGGGAGACCCCATGAGCAGTTCTTC.

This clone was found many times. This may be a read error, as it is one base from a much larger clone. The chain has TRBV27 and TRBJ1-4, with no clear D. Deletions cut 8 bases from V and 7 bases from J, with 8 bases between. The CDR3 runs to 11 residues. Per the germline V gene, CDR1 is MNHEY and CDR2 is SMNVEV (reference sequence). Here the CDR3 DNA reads TGTGCCAGCGGGTCGTCTGAAAAACTGTTTTTT. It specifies CASGSSEKLFF.

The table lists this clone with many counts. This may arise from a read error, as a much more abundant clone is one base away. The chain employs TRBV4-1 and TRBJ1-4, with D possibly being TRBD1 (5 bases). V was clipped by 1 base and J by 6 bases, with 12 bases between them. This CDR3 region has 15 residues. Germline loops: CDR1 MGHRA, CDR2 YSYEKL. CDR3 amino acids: CASSQGWFRDEKLFF. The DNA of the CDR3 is TGCGCCAGCAGCCAAGGGTGGTTCAGGGATGAAAAACTGTTTTTT.

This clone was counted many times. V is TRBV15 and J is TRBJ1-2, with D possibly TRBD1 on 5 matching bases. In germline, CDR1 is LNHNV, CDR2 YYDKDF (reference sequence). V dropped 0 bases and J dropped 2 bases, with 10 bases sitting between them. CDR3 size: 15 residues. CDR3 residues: CATSRDRGRNYGYTF. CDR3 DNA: TGTGCCACCAGCAGAGATCGGGGCAGGAACTATGGCTACACCTTC.

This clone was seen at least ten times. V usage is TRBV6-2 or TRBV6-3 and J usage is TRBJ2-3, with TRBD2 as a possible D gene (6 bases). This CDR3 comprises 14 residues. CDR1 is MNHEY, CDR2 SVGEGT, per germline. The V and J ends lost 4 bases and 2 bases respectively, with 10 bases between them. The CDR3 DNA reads TGTGCCAGCAGTTTCGGAGGGCCCACAGATACGCAGTATTTT. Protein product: CASSFGGPTDTQYF.

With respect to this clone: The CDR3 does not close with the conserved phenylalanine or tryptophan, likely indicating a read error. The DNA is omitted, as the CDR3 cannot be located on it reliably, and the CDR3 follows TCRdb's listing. CDR3: CASSPTGGSYEHYL. The chain has TRBV6-1 and TRBJ2-7. In germline, CDR1 is MNHNS, CDR2 SASEGT. The CDR3 adds up to 14 amino acids, both ends counted.

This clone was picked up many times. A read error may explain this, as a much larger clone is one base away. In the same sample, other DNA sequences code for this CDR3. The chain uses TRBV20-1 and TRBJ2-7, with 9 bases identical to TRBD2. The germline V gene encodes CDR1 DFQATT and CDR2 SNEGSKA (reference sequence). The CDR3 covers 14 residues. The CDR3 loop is CSATGTSIAYEQYF. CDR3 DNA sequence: TGCAGTGCTACCGGGACTAGCATAGCCTATGAGCAGTACTTC.